This T cell receptor (beta chain) came from a study of spatial heterogeneity in lung cancer. Unique molecular identifiers, one per molecule, were present on every TCR cDNA molecule. Each CDR3 protein is one row after TCRdb ran MiXCR on the 5' RACE reads. The sample yields more than 9,500 distinct CDR3 sequences, more than 15% seen once. Points from the study as a whole: There were more appearances of ubiquitous expanded tumor TCRs in blood at resection than at follow-up.

This clonotype was counted between two and nine times. Its target is not known. The time point is: sample taken at primary tumor resection. Unsorted samples of tumor, nontumor lung or frozen PBMC had their whole RNA sequenced. A total of over 70 untreated early-stage non-small cell lung cancer patients served as donors. The CDR3 spans 15 residues. J was trimmed by 4 bases and V by 8 bases; bases with no gene match: 10. Germline V lookup: CDR1 MNHEY, CDR2 SVGAGI. The source is a male donor with early-stage non-small cell lung cancer. The sample here was PBMCs, taken at surgery. This rearrangement joins TRBV6-5 to TRBJ2-5; 10 positions agree with TRBD2. CDR3 protein: CASCPTSGTRETQYF. The DNA of the CDR3 is TGTGCCAGCTGCCCCACTAGCGGGACGAGAGAGACCCAGTACTTC.